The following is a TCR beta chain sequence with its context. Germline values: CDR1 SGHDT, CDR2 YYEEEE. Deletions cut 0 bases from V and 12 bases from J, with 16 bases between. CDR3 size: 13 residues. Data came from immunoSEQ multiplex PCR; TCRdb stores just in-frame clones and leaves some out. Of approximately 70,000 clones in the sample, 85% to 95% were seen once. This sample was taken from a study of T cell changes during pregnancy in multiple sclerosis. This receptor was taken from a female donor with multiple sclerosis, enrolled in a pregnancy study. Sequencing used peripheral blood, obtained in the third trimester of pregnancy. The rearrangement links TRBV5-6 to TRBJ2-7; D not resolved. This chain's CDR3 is CASSLAGSIKLYF. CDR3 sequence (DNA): TGTGCCAGCAGCTTGGCGGGTTCCATCAAGCTGTACTTC.